A single T cell receptor beta chain is shown here with its context. This clone was detected only a few times. There is no known antigen for this receptor. Qualities for individual bases were not recorded, and no much larger clone is one base off. The identical CDR3 is also encoded by other nucleotide sequences in the sample. CD8 naive samples were CD45RO-negative cells positively selected for CCR7, giving a CD45RA+CCR7+ population that excluded TemRA cells. The donors were healthy, HIV-negative adults with no recently reported acute infections or vaccinations. Only Caucasian adults living in Nashville, Tennessee, USA were represented among the donors. After blood collection by leukapheresis, PBMCs were isolated using Ficoll-Histopaque density gradient centrifugation and then cryopreserved in the vapor phase of liquid nitrogen. Analytical flow cytometry was used to check the purity and quantity of each magnetically sorted T cell population. From each sorted fraction, genomic DNA was isolated and quantified by UV absorbance on a Nanodrop 2000c.

TCR CDR3 regions were amplified from genomic DNA by multiplex PCR using the deep immunoSEQ assay. Extracted genomic DNA from each cell subset was spread evenly across all wells of several immunoSEQ 96-well plates, with each plate serving as a replicate. For sorted subsets, around 0.2 ug of genomic DNA, equivalent to some 30,000 T cell genomes, went into each replicate PCR. The purified libraries were quantified using a Qubit 3.0 fluorometer, sized with a Bioanalyzer 2100, and then quantified again using the KAPA Library Quantification kit. Each immunoSEQ 96-well plate was sequenced on its own single-read 150-cycle Illumina NextSeq 550 flow cell. On the authors' methods: Because only junctional sequences without quality scores were contained in the immunoSEQ output, filtering matching that applied to full-length reads could not be performed. Sequences were annotated with PyIR, a Python wrapper for IgBLAST v1.9, and V/J genes and CDR3 were assigned using IMGT germline references. Any read was removed if the V/J assignment was weak (E-value above 1e-6), the CDR3 was missing, or the read contained stop codons, out-of-frame junctions, or ambiguous translated residues. V3J clonotypes were defined as sequences sharing an identical inferred V gene, J gene, and CDR3 amino acid sequence. Percentage overlap between repertoires was computed as shared unique clonotypes divided by the size of the smaller repertoire. Repertoire richness was assessed with RTK rarefaction, the Chao1 estimator, and Recon v2.1 estimates of unobserved clonotypes. Generation probabilities were computed with OLGA for all TCRbeta clonotypes obtained by the gDNA method from a few donors. Not all clones reach the TCRdb copy of this immuneACCESS table, which keeps in-frame sequences only. Checked studies attribute under half of the gap to unresolved V genes and leave the rest unexplained. The V and J calls and clone size are taken from that table; D and trimming were inferred from the DNA. Across this sample there are around 2.1 million clones, with under 95% seen only once. The top ten clones comprise around 1.7% of the sample.

This sample stems from a study of shared clonotypes between healthy human individuals (dated by TCRdb to the early 2020s). The study in broad terms: Three men and a couple of women, aged 18 to 49 years, made up the cohort. For each donor, CD4 naive and CD4 memory were each given three plates, CD8 naive was given two plates, and CD8 memory was given one plate. The study deeply sequenced blood TCR repertoires of 5 or 6 healthy adults to estimate repertoire size and the extent of clonotype sharing between individuals. To increase sequencing depth and limit assay-specific biases, different laboratories used diverse techniques to prepare libraries and sequence TCR repertoires. Between about 0.94 and 8.9 billion PBMCs per donor were obtained by leukapheresis.

The study at large found these results: Pairwise subsampling led to the expectation that sequencing depth would affect the degree of clonotype sharing among donors. Sampling was restricted to blood, and TCR repertoires in tissue are likely to differ from TCR repertoires in blood. Rarefaction of sorted-subset datasets indicated incomplete sequencing despite the large sequencing depth. Estimated clonotype richness was generally larger for naive than for memory subsets. Higher generation probabilities were observed for clonotypes shared by all four sorted-subset donors than for non-shared clonotypes. The small number of donors limited the genetic and exposure-history diversity represented. Approximately 4.8% of naive CD4, 3.5% of naive CD8, roughly 2.5% of memory CD4, and roughly 0.4% of memory CD8 clonotypes were shared across a few donors.

CDR1 is given as SGDLS and CDR2 as YYNGEE, both from the germline V gene. From the cysteine through the phenylalanine, the CDR3 covers 14 amino acids. The entry retains the CDR3 DNA only, 42 bases that are in frame from base 1. V is cut by 0 bases and J by 4 bases, and the space between the germline ends is 10 bases. Sequenced material: naive CD8+ T cells from PBMCs. The cell subset or site label, as the study defines it: CD45RA+CCR7+. The receptor's source is a young man in good health. Some clones in this sample may be carry-over from other donors' samples. The chain was built from TRBV9 and TRBJ1-1, and possibly TRBD1, on 6 matching bases. The encoded CDR3 is CASSVGGRGTEAFF. The DNA reads TGTGCCAGCAGCGTAGGGGGGCGGGGCACTGAAGCTTTCTTT.